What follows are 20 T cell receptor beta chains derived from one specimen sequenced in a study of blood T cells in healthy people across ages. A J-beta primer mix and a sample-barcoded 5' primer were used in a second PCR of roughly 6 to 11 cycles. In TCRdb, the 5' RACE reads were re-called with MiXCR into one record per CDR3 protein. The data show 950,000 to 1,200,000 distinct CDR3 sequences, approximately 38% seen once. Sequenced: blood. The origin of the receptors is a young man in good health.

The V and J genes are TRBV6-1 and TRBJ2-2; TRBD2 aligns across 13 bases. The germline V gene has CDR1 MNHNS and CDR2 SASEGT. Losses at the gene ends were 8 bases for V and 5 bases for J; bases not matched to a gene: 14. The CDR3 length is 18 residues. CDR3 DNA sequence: TGTGCCAGCTTGGGACTAGCGGGGACTCGAGGAGGGACCGGGGAGCTGTTTTTT. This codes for CASLGLAGTRGGTGELFF.

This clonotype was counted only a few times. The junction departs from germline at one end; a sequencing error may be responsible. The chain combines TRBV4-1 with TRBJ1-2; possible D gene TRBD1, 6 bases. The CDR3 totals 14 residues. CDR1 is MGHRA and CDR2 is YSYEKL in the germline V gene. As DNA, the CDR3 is TGCGCCAGCAACCAAGCCACAGGGTTCTATGGCTACACCTTC. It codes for CASNQATGFYGYTF.

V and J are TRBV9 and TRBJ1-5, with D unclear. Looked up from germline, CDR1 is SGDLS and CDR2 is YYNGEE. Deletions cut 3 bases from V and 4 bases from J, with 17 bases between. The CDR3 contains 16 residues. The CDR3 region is CASSGQPGDPNQPQHF. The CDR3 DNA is TGTGCCAGCAGCGGACAACCGGGAGACCCGAATCAGCCCCAGCATTTT.

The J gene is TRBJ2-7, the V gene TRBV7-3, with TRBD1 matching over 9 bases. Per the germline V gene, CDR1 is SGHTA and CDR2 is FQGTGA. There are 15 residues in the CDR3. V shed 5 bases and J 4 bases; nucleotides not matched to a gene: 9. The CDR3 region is CASSVTGTGLYEQYF. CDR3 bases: TGTGCCAGCAGCGTCACCGGGACAGGGCTATACGAGCAGTACTTC.

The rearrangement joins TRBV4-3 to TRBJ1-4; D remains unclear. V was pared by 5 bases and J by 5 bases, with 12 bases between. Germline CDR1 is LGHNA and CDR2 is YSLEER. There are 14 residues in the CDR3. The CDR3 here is CASSAGRGNEKLFF. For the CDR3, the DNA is TGCGCCAGCAGCGCAGGACGCGGGAATGAAAAACTGTTTTTT.

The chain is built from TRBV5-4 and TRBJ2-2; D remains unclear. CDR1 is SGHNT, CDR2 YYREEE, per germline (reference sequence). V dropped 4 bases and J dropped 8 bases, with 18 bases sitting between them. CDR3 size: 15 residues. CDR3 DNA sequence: TGTGCCAGCAGCCTGGGGTCAGCCGACGAGGGGGAGCTGTTTTTT. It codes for CASSLGSADEGELFF.

Here the CDR3 reads CSARDGGGPDGYTF. CDR3 DNA: TGCAGTGCTAGAGATGGGGGGGGCCCCGATGGCTACACCTTC. V gene TRBV20-1 combines with J gene TRBJ1-2; possibly TRBD1 for D (6 bases). V was shortened by 0 bases and J by 6 bases, with 14 bases between the two germline ends. Germline CDR1 reads DFQATT; CDR2 reads SNEGSKA (reference sequence). The CDR3 has 14 amino acids.

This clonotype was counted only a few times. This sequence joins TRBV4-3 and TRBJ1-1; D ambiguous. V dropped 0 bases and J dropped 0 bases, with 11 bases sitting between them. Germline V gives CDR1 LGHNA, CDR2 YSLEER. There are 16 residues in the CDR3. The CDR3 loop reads CASSQDPPAMNTEAFF. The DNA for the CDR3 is TGCGCCAGCAGCCAAGATCCTCCCGCTATGAACACTGAAGCTTTCTTT.

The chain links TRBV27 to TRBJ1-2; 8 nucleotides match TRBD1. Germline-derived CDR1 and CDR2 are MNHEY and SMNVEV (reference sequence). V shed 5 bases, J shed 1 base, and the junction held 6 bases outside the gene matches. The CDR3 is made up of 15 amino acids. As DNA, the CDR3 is TGTGCCAGCAGTCAGGGGGCAAATGGTAACTATGGCTACACCTTC. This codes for CASSQGANGNYGYTF.

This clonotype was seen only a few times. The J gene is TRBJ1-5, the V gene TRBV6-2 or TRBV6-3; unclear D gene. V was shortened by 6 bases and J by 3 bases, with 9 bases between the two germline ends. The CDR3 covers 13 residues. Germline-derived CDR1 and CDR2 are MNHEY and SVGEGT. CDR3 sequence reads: CASREDLNQPQHF. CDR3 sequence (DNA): TGTGCCAGCAGGGAGGACCTCAATCAGCCCCAGCATTTT.

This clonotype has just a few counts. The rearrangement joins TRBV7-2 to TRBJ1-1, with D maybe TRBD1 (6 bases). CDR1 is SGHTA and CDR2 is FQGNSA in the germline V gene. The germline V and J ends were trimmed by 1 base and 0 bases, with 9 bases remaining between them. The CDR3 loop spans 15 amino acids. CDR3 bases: TGTGCCAGCAGCTTAGGGGGGGACATGAACACTGAAGCTTTCTTT. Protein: CASSLGGDMNTEAFF.

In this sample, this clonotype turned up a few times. In DNA, the CDR3 is TGTGCCAGCAGCTTAACTGTCGGGGGGGCAGATACGCAGTATTTT. Translation gives CASSLTVGGADTQYF. The chain is built from TRBV7-3 and TRBJ2-3, with 8 bases matching TRBD2. The V segment lost 0 bases and the J segment 4 bases; nucleotides outside the gene matches: 3. CDR3 length equals 15 residues. Looked up from germline, CDR1 is SGHTA and CDR2 is FQGTGA. The variable domain in full, completed from reference TRBV7-3 and TRBJ2-3, reads GAGVSQTPSNKVTEKGKYVELRCDPISGHTALYWYRQSLGQGPEFLIYFQGTGAADDSGLPNDRFFAVRPEGSVSTLKIQRTERGDSAVYLCASSLTVGGADTQYFGPGTRLTVL.

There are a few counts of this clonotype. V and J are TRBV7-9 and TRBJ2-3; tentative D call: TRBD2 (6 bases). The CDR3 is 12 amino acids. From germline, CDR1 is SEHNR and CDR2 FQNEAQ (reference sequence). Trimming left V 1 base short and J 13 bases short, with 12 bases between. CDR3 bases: TGTGCCAGCAGCTTAGATGGGCTAGCGAAGTATTTT. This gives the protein CASSLDGLAKYF.

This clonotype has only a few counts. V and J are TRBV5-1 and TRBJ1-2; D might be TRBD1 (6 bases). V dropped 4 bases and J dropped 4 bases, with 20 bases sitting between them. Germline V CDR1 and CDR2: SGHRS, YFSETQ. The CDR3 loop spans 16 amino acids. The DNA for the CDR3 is TGCGCCAGCAGCCCCGGGACACAAATCTCGGGCTATGGCTACACCTTC. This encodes CASSPGTQISGYGYTF.

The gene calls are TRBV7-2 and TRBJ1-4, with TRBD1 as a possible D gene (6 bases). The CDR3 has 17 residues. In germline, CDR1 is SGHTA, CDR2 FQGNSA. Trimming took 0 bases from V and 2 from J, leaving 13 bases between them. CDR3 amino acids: CASSLAGVGATNEKLFF. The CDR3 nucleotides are TGTGCCAGCAGCTTAGCTGGGGTGGGGGCGACTAATGAAAAACTGTTTTTT.

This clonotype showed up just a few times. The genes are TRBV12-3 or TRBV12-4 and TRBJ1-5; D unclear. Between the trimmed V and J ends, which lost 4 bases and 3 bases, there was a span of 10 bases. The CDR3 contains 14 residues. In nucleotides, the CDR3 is TGTGCCAGCAGTTCGTATGGGGACAATCAGCCCCAGCATTTT. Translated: CASSSYGDNQPQHF.

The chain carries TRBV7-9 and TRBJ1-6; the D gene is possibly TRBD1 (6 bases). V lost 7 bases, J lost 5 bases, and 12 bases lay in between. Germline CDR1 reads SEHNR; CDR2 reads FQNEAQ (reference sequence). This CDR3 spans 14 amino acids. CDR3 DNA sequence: TGTGCCAGCACTAAAGGGGGGGATAATTCACCCCTCCACTTT. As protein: CASTKGGDNSPLHF.

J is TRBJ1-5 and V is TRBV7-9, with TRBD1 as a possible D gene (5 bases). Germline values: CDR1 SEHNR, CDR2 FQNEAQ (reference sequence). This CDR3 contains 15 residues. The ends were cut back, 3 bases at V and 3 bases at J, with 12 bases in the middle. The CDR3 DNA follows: TGTGCCAGCAGCTTTGGGGGACTTAACAATCAGCCCCAGCATTTT. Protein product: CASSFGGLNNQPQHF.

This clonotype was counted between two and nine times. The CDR3 loop reads CASTLDTEAFF. CDR3 DNA sequence: TGTGCCAGCACCTTGGACACTGAAGCTTTCTTT. The chain combines TRBV12-3 or TRBV12-4 with TRBJ1-1; D uncertain. The V and J ends lost 7 bases and 3 bases respectively, with 6 bases between them. The CDR3 totals 11 residues.

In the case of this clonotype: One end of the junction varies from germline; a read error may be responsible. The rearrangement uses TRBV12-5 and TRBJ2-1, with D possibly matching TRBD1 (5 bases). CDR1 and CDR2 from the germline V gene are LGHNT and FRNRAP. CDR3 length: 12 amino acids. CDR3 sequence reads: CASGLGHNEQFF. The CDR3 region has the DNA TGCGCTAGTGGTCTGGGGCACAATGAGCAGTTCTTC.